A single sample is the source of the 10 T cell receptor beta chains below, sequenced in a study of blood T cell repertoires in COVID-19. The method was immunoSEQ multiplex PCR; TCRdb's version includes in-frame clones alone and lacks a portion of them. The data show about 180,000 clones, roughly 85% seen once. Sequencing used PBMCs or T cells enriched from blood (not recorded which). Receptors were obtained from a man in his forties who had recovered from COVID-19.

The chain is built from TRBV10-1 and TRBJ1-1, with D unresolved. The CDR3 covers 13 residues. V was pared by 3 bases and J by 5 bases, with 10 bases between. Germline CDR1 and CDR2: WNHNN and SYGVQD (reference sequence). The CDR3 nucleotides read TGCGCCAGCAGTGACACCCGAGGGACTGAAGCTTTCTTT. It specifies CASSDTRGTEAFF.

The chain recombines TRBV29-1 with TRBJ1-5; tentative D call: TRBD1 (6 bases). V was pared by 4 bases and J by 7 bases, with 17 bases between. CDR1 and CDR2 (germline): SQVTM, ANQGSEA. The CDR3 is made up of 14 amino acids. CDR3 DNA: TGCAGCGTTGCCCCGGACAGTCCCGAGCAGCCCCAGCATTTT. This codes for CSVAPDSPEQPQHF.

The chain has TRBV5-6 and TRBJ1-5, with D possibly TRBD1 on 5 matching bases. V lost 2 bases, J lost 7 bases, and 19 bases lay in between. Germline V lookup: CDR1 SGHDT, CDR2 YYEEEE. This CDR3 has 16 residues. As DNA, the CDR3 is TGTGCCAGCAGCTTTGGCGGGGGAGAGGGTAGACAGCCCCAGCATTTT. Translated: CASSFGGGEGRQPQHF.

This chain connects TRBV4-1 to TRBJ2-7, with D uncertain. The CDR3 contains 13 residues. Trimming pared 3 bases from V and 7 bases from J, leaving 13 bases between. Germline V lookup: CDR1 MGHRA, CDR2 YSYEKL. The chain's CDR3 is CASSHPSRSEQYF. Here the CDR3 DNA reads TGCGCCAGCAGCCACCCTAGTCGGAGTGAGCAGTACTTC.

This clone has only a few counts. The chain joins TRBV5-1 to TRBJ1-5; no clear D. Trimming took off 0 bases at V and 6 bases at J, with 10 bases between the two ends. The CDR3 is 14 residues long. CDR1 is SGHRS, CDR2 YFSETQ, per germline. As DNA, the CDR3 is TGCGCCAGCAGCTTGGATCCGTCTTCTCAGCCCCAGCATTTT. Translated, it gives CASSLDPSSQPQHF.

Remarks on this clone: Other DNA sequences within the sample encode an identical CDR3. The CDR3 nucleotides read TGCGCCAGCAGCTTGGCTCCGGGGGGCGCTTTCTTT. Residues: CASSLAPGGAFF. The rearrangement links TRBV5-1 to TRBJ1-1; D is possibly TRBD1 (6 bases). Trimming removed 0 bases at V and 11 bases at J, with 11 bases between. Per the germline V gene, CDR1 is SGHRS and CDR2 is YFSETQ. This CDR3 spans 12 amino acids.

This clone came up once. The chain uses TRBV25-1 and TRBJ1-6; D is perhaps TRBD1 (6 bases). The CDR3 runs 14 residues. V gave up 4 bases and J gave up 6 bases, with 10 bases separating them. Germline CDR1 reads MGHDK; CDR2 reads SYGVNS. The CDR3 nucleotides read TGTGCCAGCAGTGCGGACAGCCGTAATTCACCCCTCCACTTT. Translated: CASSADSRNSPLHF.

The CDR3 loop is CASSYGGLAAYEQYF. Written as DNA, the CDR3 is TGTGCCAGCAGTTACGGAGGACTAGCGGCCTACGAGCAGTACTTC. The chain uses TRBV6-5 and TRBJ2-7, with TRBD2 identical over 10 bases. Trimming took 2 bases from V and 2 from J; bases not matched to a gene: 3. The CDR3 is 15 residues long. Germline loops: CDR1 MNHEY, CDR2 SVGAGI.

This clone has a single count. V is TRBV6-4 and J is TRBJ1-6, with D possibly TRBD1 on 6 matching bases. CDR1 and CDR2 (germline): MRHNA, SNTAGT. This CDR3 is 15 amino acids long. V lost 4 bases to trimming and J lost 7 bases, with 14 bases between them. CDR3 residues: CASSVGGSRNSPLHF. In DNA, the CDR3 is TGTGCCAGCAGTGTTGGGGGCTCGAGGAATTCACCCCTCCACTTT.

V gene TRBV7-3 combines with J gene TRBJ2-3, with 8 bases that match TRBD2. This CDR3 has 16 amino acids. Trimming took 3 bases from V and 3 from J; bases not matched to a gene: 8. Germline assignment: CDR1 SGHTA and CDR2 FQGTGA. CDR3 residues: CASSFEPGLGTDTQYF. CDR3 coding DNA: TGTGCCAGCAGCTTCGAGCCGGGACTAGGGACAGATACGCAGTATTTT.